This T cell receptor (beta chain) was observed in a study of blood T cell repertoires in COVID-19. As for the study in general: Sample material is recorded as cDNA or gDNA derived from T cells, B-cell-depleted T cells, or PBMCs.

Authors' data handling: Quantification of nucleated cells was approximated via reference gene primer amplification. The method was immunoSEQ multiplex PCR; TCRdb's version includes in-frame clones alone and lacks a portion of them. The V and J calls and clone size are taken from that table; D and trimming were inferred from the DNA. The sample records fewer than 600,000 clones, about 91% being singletons. The CDR3 runs 15 residues. Germline CDR1 and CDR2: MDHEN and SYDVKM. With 3 bases clipped from V and 5 bases from J, the junction kept 5 bases outside the gene matches. The sequencing sample was made of peripheral blood. The TCR was taken from a man aged 18-30 years with COVID-19, enrolled during active disease. This chain uses TRBV28 with TRBJ2-5, with 11 bases that match TRBD2. CDR3 nucleotide sequence: TGTGCCAGCAGTTTTAGCGGGGGGGCCTTTGAGACCCAGTACTTC. Translated, it gives CASSFSGGAFETQYF.